These T cell receptor beta chains were read from a single sample in a study of T cell repertoires in cytomegalovirus infection. TCRdb redid the calling of the reads with MiXCR, one entry per CDR3 protein. The sample records hundreds of thousands of distinct CDR3 sequences, about a third being singletons. The sequenced material came from PBMCs. These receptors were collected from a human donor in good health (CMV status not recorded). Some clones in this sample may be carry-over from other donors' samples. Each CDR3 is given without its conserved first and last residue. D genes are given only for firm matches.

d_call	v_call	j_call	cdr3_aa
NA	TRBV7-6	TRBJ1-1	ASSSQGKVNTEAF
TRBD1	TRBV7-2	TRBJ1-5	ASSLGDRNQPQH
TRBD1	TRBV12-3/TRBV12-4	TRBJ1-3	ASSQTGKGPGNTIY
NA	TRBV6-5	TRBJ1-2	ASTFGHRPYGYT
TRBD2	TRBV20-1	TRBJ2-3	SASGGDTQY
TRBD1	TRBV6-1	TRBJ2-2	ASIWGTGINTGELF
NA	TRBV27	TRBJ1-2	ASSSDGDGYT
NA	TRBV7-9	TRBJ1-6	ASSLAVKEGSPLH
TRBD1	TRBV6-6	TRBJ2-1	ASTYRGLGDEQF
TRBD2	TRBV7-8	TRBJ2-1	ASSPTWARGGQDGQF
NA	TRBV15	TRBJ2-3	ATSSPGGPTVDTPY
NA	TRBV6-1	TRBJ2-3	ASSEDGSTDTQY
TRBD2	TRBV5-6	TRBJ2-2	ASAPGTSRRQVTGELF
NA	TRBV20-1	TRBJ2-4	SARDSGTKNIQY
NA	TRBV28	TRBJ1-5	ASSGTGLLEPQH
NA	TRBV29-1	TRBJ2-5	SVGWGTQETQY
TRBD2	TRBV11-2	TRBJ2-5	ASGTPGGIVETQY
NA	TRBV12-5	TRBJ1-1	ASGLGDLETEAF
NA	TRBV7-6	TRBJ1-5	ASSLFGRGYSNQPQH
TRBD1	TRBV11-1	TRBJ1-1	ASSLAYRGLDNTEAF
NA	TRBV7-8	TRBJ1-2	ASSAREYGYT
NA	TRBV19	TRBJ1-6	ASSIVEGFNHSPLH